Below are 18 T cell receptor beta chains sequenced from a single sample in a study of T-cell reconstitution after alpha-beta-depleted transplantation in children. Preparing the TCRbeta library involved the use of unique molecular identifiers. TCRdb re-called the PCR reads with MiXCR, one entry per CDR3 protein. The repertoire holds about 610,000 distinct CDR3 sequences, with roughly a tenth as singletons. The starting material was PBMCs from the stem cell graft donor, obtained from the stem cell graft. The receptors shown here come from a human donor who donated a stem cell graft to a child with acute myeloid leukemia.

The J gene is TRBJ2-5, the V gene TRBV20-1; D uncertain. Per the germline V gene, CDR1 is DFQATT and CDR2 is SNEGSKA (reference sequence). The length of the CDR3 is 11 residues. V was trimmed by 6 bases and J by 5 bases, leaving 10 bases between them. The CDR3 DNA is TGCAGTGCCACCCCCTCGGAGACCCAGTACTTC. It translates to CSATPSETQYF.

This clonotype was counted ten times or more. CDR3 sequence (DNA): TGTGCCAGTAGGAATAGCGGGAGTGGAACAGATACGCAGTATTTT. Residues: CASRNSGSGTDTQYF. V is TRBV19 and J is TRBJ2-3, with 9 bases matching TRBD2. CDR1 and CDR2 from the germline V gene are LNHDA and SQIVND (reference sequence). CDR3 length: 15 residues. V lost 6 bases to trimming and J lost 3 bases; unmatched junction nucleotides: 7.

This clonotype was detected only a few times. CDR3 in amino acids: CASSPRQGPNYGYTF. The CDR3 DNA is TGTGCCAGCAGCCCGCGACAGGGCCCTAACTATGGCTACACCTTC. This chain connects TRBV7-9 to TRBJ1-2, with 7 nucleotides matching TRBD1. Germline CDR1 and CDR2: SEHNR and FQNEAQ (reference sequence). V lost 5 bases, J lost 0 bases, and 6 bases stayed unmatched. The CDR3 runs 15 residues.

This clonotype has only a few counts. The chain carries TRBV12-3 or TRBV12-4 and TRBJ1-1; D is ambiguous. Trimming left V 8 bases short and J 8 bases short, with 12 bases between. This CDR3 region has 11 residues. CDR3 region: CASSRVGEAFF. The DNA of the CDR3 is TGTGCCAGCTCCCGAGTGGGGGAAGCTTTCTTT.

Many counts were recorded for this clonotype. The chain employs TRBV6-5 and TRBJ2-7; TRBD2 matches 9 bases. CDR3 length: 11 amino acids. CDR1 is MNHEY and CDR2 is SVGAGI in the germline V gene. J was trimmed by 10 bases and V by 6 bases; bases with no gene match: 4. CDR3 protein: CASRIAGVQYF. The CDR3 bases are TGTGCCAGCAGGATAGCGGGAGTACAGTACTTC.

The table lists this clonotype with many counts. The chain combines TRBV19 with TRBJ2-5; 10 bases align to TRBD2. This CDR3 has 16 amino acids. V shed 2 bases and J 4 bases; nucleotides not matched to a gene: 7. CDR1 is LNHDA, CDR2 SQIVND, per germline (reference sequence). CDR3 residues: CASSIQSGRARETQYF. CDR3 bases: TGTGCCAGTAGTATACAGAGCGGGAGGGCCCGAGAGACCCAGTACTTC.

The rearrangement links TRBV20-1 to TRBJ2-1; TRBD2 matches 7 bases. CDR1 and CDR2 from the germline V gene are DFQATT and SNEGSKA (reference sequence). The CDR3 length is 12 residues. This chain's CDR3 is CSPSGTKDEQFF. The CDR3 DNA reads TGCAGCCCATCCGGGACTAAGGATGAGCAGTTCTTC.

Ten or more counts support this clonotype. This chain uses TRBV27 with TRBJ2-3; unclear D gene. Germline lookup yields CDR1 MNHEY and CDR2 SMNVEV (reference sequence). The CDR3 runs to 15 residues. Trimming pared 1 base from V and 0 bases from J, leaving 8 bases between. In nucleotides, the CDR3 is TGTGCCAGCAGTTTATGGGGTCCGAGCACAGATACGCAGTATTTT. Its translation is CASSLWGPSTDTQYF.

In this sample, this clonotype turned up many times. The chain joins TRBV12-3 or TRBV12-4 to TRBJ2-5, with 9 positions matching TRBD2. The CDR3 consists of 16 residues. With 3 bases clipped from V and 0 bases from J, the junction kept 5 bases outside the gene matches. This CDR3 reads CASSFSSGGNQETQYF. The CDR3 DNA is TGTGCCAGCAGTTTTAGCAGCGGGGGGAACCAAGAGACCCAGTACTTC.

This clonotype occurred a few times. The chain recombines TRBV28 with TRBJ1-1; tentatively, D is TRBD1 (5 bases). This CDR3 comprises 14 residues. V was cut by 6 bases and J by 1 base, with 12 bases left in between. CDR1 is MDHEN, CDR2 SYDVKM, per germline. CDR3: CASRGGGWNTEAFF. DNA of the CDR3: TGTGCCAGCAGGGGGGGGGGATGGAACACTGAAGCTTTCTTT.

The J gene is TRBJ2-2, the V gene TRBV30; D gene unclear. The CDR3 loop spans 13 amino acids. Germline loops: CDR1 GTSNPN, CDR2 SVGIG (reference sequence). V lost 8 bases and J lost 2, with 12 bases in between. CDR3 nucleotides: TGTGCCGGAAAGGGCCTTAACACCGGGGAGCTGTTTTTT. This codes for CAGKGLNTGELFF.

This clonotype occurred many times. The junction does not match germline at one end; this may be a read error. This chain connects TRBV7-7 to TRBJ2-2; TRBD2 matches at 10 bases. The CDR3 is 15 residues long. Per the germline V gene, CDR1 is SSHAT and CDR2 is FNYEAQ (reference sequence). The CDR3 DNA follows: TGTGCTAGCAGCTTATCTCTAGCGGGAGCCGGGGAGCTGTTTTTT. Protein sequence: CASSLSLAGAGELFF.

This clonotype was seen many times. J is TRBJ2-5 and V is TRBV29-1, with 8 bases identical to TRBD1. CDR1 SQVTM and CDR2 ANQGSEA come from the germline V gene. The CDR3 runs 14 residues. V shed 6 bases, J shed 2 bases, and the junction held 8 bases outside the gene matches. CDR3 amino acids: CSVGAGTGQETQYF. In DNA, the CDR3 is TGCAGCGTAGGCGCCGGGACAGGTCAAGAGACCCAGTACTTC. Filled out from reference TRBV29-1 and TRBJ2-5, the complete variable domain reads SAVISQKPSRDICQRGTSLTIQCQVDSQVTMMFWYRQQPGQSLTLIATANQGSEATYESGFVIDKFPISRPNLTFSTLTVSNMSPEDSSIYLCSVGAGTGQETQYFGPGTRLLVL.

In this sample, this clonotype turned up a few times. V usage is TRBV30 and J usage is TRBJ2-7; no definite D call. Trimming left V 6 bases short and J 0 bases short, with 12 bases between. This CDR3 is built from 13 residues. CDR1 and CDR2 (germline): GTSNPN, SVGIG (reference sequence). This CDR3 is CACSLKGSYEQYF. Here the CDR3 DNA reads TGTGCCTGTAGTCTTAAAGGCTCCTACGAGCAGTACTTC. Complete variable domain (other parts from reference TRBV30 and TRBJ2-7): SQTIHQWPATLVQPVGSPLSLECTVEGTSNPNLYWYRQAAGRGLQLLFYSVGIGQISSEVPQNLSASRPQDRQFILSSKKLLLSDSGFYLCACSLKGSYEQYFGPGTRLTVT.

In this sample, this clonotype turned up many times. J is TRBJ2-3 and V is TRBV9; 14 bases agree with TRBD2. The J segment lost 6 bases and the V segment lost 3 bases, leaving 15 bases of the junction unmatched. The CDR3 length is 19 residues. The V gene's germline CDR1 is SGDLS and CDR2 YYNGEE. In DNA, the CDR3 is TGTGCCAGCAGCGGGGGACTAGCGGGAGAAAGAGGGCGTCGGGATACGCAGTATTTT. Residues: CASSGGLAGERGRRDTQYF.

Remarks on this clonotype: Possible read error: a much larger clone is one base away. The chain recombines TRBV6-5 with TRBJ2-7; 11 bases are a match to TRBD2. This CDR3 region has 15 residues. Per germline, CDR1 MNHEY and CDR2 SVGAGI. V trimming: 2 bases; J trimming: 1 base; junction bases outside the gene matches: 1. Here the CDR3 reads CASSYGTSGSYEQYV. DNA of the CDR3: TGTGCCAGCAGTTACGGGACTAGCGGTTCCTACGAGCAGTACGTC.

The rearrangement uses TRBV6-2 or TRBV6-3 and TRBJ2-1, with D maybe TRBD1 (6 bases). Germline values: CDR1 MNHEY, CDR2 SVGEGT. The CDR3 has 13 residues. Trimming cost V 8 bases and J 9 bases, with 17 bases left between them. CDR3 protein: CASGRAPGVEQFF. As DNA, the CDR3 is TGTGCCAGCGGACGTGCTCCAGGGGTTGAGCAGTTCTTC.

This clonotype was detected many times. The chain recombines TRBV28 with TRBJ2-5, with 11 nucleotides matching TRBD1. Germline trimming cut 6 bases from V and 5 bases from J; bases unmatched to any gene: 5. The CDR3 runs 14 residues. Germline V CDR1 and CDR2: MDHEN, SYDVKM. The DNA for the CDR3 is TGTGCCAGCAGGGGGACAGGGGGGTGGGAGACCCAGTACTTC. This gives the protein CASRGTGGWETQYF.